These 21 T cell receptor beta chains came from one sample sequenced in a study of T cell responses to AZD1222 COVID-19 vaccine. This table comes from immunoSEQ multiplex PCR, and its TCRdb copy is limited to in-frame clones, with some not included. In the table there are over 150,000 clones, about 87% of which are singletons. The sample in question was peripheral blood, obtained on day 0 of AZD1222 vaccination. These receptors were collected from an adult in good health.

This clone came up once. The V call is TRBV28, the J call TRBJ1-2, with D hard to call. Germline CDR1 MDHEN, CDR2 SYDVKM. This CDR3 has 11 amino acids. Trimming shortened V by 3 bases and J by 6 bases, and 5 bases separated the two germline ends. CDR3 amino acids: CASSFQDGYTF. The CDR3 nucleotides are TGTGCCAGCAGTTTTCAGGATGGCTACACCTTC.

The V gene is TRBV20-1, the J gene TRBJ1-6; D might be TRBD1 (6 bases). Germline V gene sequence: CDR1 DFQATT, CDR2 SNEGSKA (reference sequence). This CDR3 has 15 amino acids. V was trimmed by 3 bases and J by 7 bases, leaving 16 bases between them. The CDR3, as DNA: TGCAGTGCTAGTCGGGCGACAGGCGGCAATTCACCCCTCCACTTT. It is translated as CSASRATGGNSPLHF.

The rearrangement uses TRBV6-1 and TRBJ2-3; TRBD1 matches at 8 bases. There are 16 residues in the CDR3. From germline, CDR1 is MNHNS and CDR2 SASEGT. The V gene end was trimmed by 3 bases and the J gene end by 5 bases; junction bases not matched to a gene: 10. This CDR3 reads CASSDRAGGKKDTQYF. In DNA, the CDR3 is TGTGCCAGCAGTGATCGGGCAGGGGGCAAGAAAGATACGCAGTATTTT.

The chain links TRBV6-2 or TRBV6-3 to TRBJ2-1; TRBD2 matches 11 bases. CDR1 is MNHEY and CDR2 is SVGEGT in the germline V gene. The junction had 5 bases not matched to a gene; V was cut back by 5 bases and J by 5 bases. The CDR3 covers 15 residues. This chain's CDR3 is CASSNGLAGNNEQFF. CDR3 bases: TGTGCCAGCAGTAATGGACTAGCGGGTAACAATGAGCAGTTCTTC.

As concerns this clone: Within the sample, other DNA sequences also encode this same CDR3. CDR3 in DNA: TGTGCCACCAGCAGAGACCGGTACGAGCAGTACTTC. Protein: CATSRDRYEQYF. The chain couples TRBV15 to TRBJ2-7; D unresolved. Trimming cost V 0 bases and J 4 bases, with 4 bases left between them. Germline V gene sequence: CDR1 LNHNV, CDR2 YYDKDF (reference sequence). The CDR3 is made up of 12 amino acids.

In regard to this clone: The junction shows a germline mismatch at one end, possibly a read error. The rearrangement joins TRBV7-3 to TRBJ1-6, with D unclear. There are 13 residues in the CDR3. CDR1 is SGHTA and CDR2 is FQGTGA in the germline V gene. CDR3 DNA sequence: TGTGCCAGCAGTCTAAGTTATACTTCACCCCTCCACTTT. Protein: CASSLSYTSPLHF.

The V call is TRBV7-2, the J call TRBJ2-1; 10 bases agree with TRBD1. CDR3 length equals 15 residues. V dropped 5 bases and J dropped 4; count of bases not matched to a gene: 5. The germline V gene has CDR1 SGHTA and CDR2 FQGNSA. The CDR3 reads CASSTGQGGYNEQFF. The CDR3 DNA follows: TGTGCCAGCAGCACAGGACAGGGGGGGTACAATGAGCAGTTCTTC. The full variable domain, completed using reference TRBV7-2 and TRBJ2-1, is GAGVSQSPSNKVTEKGKDVELRCDPISGHTALYWYRQSLGQGLEFLIYFQGNSAPDKSGLPSDRFSAERTGGSVSTLTIQRTQQEDSAVYLCASSTGQGGYNEQFFGPGTRLTVL.

The J gene is TRBJ1-5, the V gene TRBV2; D not resolved. The CDR3 is 14 amino acids. The germline CDR1 and CDR2 sequences are SNHLY and FYNNEI. Trimming took off 6 bases at V and 2 bases at J, with 11 bases between the two ends. In DNA, the CDR3 is TGTGCCAGCAGCCCCGATGGACGCAATCAGCCCCAGCATTTT. Translation: CASSPDGRNQPQHF.

The CDR3 DNA reads as TGTGCCAGCAGCTTAGCACGGACTAGCGGGGGGTTACGCACAGATACGCAGTATTTT. It codes for CASSLARTSGGLRTDTQYF. The V gene is TRBV7-2, the J gene TRBJ2-3, with 14 bases matching TRBD2. CDR1 SGHTA and CDR2 FQGNSA come from the germline V gene. The trim removed 0 bases at V and 1 base at J, leaving 6 bases unmatched. The CDR3 is 19 amino acids.

This clone was found once. The genes are TRBV6-2 or TRBV6-3 and TRBJ1-5, with 9 bases aligning to TRBD1. The CDR3 loop spans 16 amino acids. V lost 5 bases and J lost 4; bases outside the gene matches: 9. The germline gives CDR1 MNHEY, CDR2 SVGEGT. CDR3 sequence (DNA): TGTGCCAGCAGTACACAGGGGGCAGGACGGAATCAGCCCCAGCATTTT. This gives the protein CASSTQGAGRNQPQHF.

CDR3: CASSLEGMGRAEAFF. Here the CDR3 DNA reads TGCGCCAGCAGCTTGGAGGGTATGGGAAGGGCTGAAGCTTTCTTT. This chain joins TRBV5-1 and TRBJ1-1; D ambiguous. This CDR3 spans 15 amino acids. Trimming removed 0 bases from V and 6 bases from J, with 15 bases in between. Germline CDR1 reads SGHRS; CDR2 reads YFSETQ. The variable domain in full, with the rest retrieved from reference TRBV5-1 and TRBJ1-1, is KAGVTQTPRYLIKTRGQQVTLSCSPISGHRSVSWYQQTPGQGLQFLFEYFSETQRNKGNFPGRFSGRQFSNSRSEMNVSTLELGDSALYLCASSLEGMGRAEAFFGQGTRLTVV.

Only one count was recorded for this clone. This chain uses TRBV2 with TRBJ1-4, with D maybe TRBD1 (5 bases). The CDR3 runs to 14 residues. Trimming took off 4 bases at V and 5 bases at J, with 11 bases between the two ends. From germline, CDR1 is SNHLY and CDR2 FYNNEI. The CDR3 sequence: CASSVRVSNEKLFF. CDR3 in DNA: TGTGCCAGCAGTGTCAGGGTATCCAATGAAAAACTGTTTTTT.

V gene TRBV9 combines with J gene TRBJ2-3, with D possibly matching TRBD2 (6 bases). The V end lost 0 bases, the J end lost 6 bases, and 17 bases lay between the germline ends. The germline gives CDR1 SGDLS, CDR2 YYNGEE. This CDR3 spans 16 amino acids. The CDR3 here is CASSVEGRAAGDTQYF. The CDR3 nucleotides are TGTGCCAGCAGCGTAGAGGGGCGAGCGGCGGGGGATACGCAGTATTTT. Together with reference TRBV9 and TRBJ2-3, the CDR3 gives the full variable domain: DSGVTQTPKHLITATGQRVTLRCSPRSGDLSVYWYQQSLDQGLQFLIQYYNGEERAKGNILERFSAQQFPDLHSELNLSSLELGDSALYFCASSVEGRAAGDTQYFGPGTRLTVL.

This chain uses TRBV3-1 (or the pseudogene TRBV3-2) with TRBJ2-7, with no clear D. The CDR3 is 13 amino acids. With 2 bases removed from V and 0 bases from J, the gap between germline ends came to 5 bases. Germline CDR1 is LGHDT and CDR2 is YNNKEL (reference sequence). Written as DNA, the CDR3 is TGTGCCAGCAGCCAATTTAACTCCTACGAGCAGTACTTC. Amino acids: CASSQFNSYEQYF.

V gene TRBV4-3 combines with J gene TRBJ1-2, with D maybe TRBD1 (6 bases). V dropped 0 bases and J dropped 6 bases, with 17 bases sitting between them. The CDR3 is made up of 16 amino acids. CDR1 and CDR2 (germline): LGHNA, YSLEER. CDR3 bases: TGCGCCAGCAGCCAAGACGTCGGGGACATTTGGGATGGCTACACCTTC. Translating it yields CASSQDVGDIWDGYTF.

This sequence joins TRBV7-6 and TRBJ2-3; TRBD2 agrees at 11 bases. The trim removed 5 bases at V and 6 bases at J, leaving 13 bases unmatched. Germline loops: CDR1 SGHVS, CDR2 FNYEAQ. The CDR3 sequence is 17 residues long. The CDR3 nucleotides read TGTGCCAGCAGCCGCCTGACTAGCGGGGCTGCGCAGGATACGCAGTATTTT. It specifies CASSRLTSGAAQDTQYF.

A few counts support this clone. This CDR3 is CASSYITEPQHF. CDR3 sequence (DNA): TGTGCCAGCAGTTACATTACCGAGCCCCAGCATTTT. The chain recombines TRBV6-2 or TRBV6-3 with TRBJ1-5; D remains unclear. Germline V gene data show CDR1 as MNHEY and CDR2 as SVGEGT. The CDR3 is made up of 12 amino acids. With 2 bases removed from V and 8 bases from J, the gap between germline ends came to 7 bases.

The chain's CDR3 is CASSLAPGTGVGGYTF. The CDR3 nucleotides are TGCGCCAGCAGCTTGGCCCCCGGGACAGGGGTCGGCGGCTACACCTTC. The chain links TRBV5-1 to TRBJ1-2; TRBD1 matches 10 bases. The CDR3 is 16 residues long. V lost 0 bases and J lost 8; bases outside the gene matches: 10. Germline loops: CDR1 SGHRS, CDR2 YFSETQ.

J is TRBJ1-6 and V is TRBV5-1; no definite D call. V lost 1 base to trimming and J lost 6 bases, with 8 bases between them. Germline lookup yields CDR1 SGHRS and CDR2 YFSETQ. The CDR3 is made up of 14 amino acids. The CDR3 loop is CASSLQDPNSPLHF. CDR3 DNA: TGCGCCAGCAGCTTGCAGGACCCTAATTCACCCCTCCACTTT.

The chain has TRBV12-3 or TRBV12-4 and TRBJ1-5; D remains ambiguous. V dropped 5 bases and J dropped 2 bases, with 7 bases sitting between them. This CDR3 region has 13 residues. The CDR3 sequence is CASSQQGNQPQHF. CDR3 bases: TGTGCCAGCAGTCAGCAGGGCAATCAGCCCCAGCATTTT.

The rearrangement joins TRBV3-1 (or the pseudogene TRBV3-2) to TRBJ2-5, with 9 nucleotides matching TRBD2. In germline, CDR1 is LGHDT, CDR2 YNNKEL (reference sequence). With V trimmed by 0 bases and J by 4 bases, 9 bases remained unmatched. The CDR3 covers 17 residues. For the CDR3, the DNA is TGTGCCAGCAGCCAAGATGTTTTGCTAGCGGGGATAGAGACCCAGTACTTC. Translating it yields CASSQDVLLAGIETQYF.